This T cell receptor beta chain was sequenced for a study of shared clonotypes between healthy human individuals. Study-wide findings and caveats: Non-shared clonotypes displayed generation probabilities falling below those of clonotypes present in all four donors.

It was CD45RO-negative cells, positively selected for CCR7, that made up naive CD8 cells, with terminally differentiated effector memory CD45RA+ cells excluded. Nashville, Tennessee was home to all donors, who were Caucasian adults. On this clone itself: As yet, its antigen is unknown. The identical CDR3 is also encoded by other nucleotide sequences in the sample.

As processed by the authors: In the immunoSEQ data, sequences were junction-only and lacked quality scores, so filtering differed. The protocol was immunoSEQ multiplex PCR, while the TCRdb copy is restricted to in-frame clones and leaves out a portion. V and J calls and clone size are copied from that table; D and trimming were computed from the DNA. The table records more than 2 million clones, about 94% of them present only once. Sequencing used naive CD8+ T cells sorted from blood. This receptor was identified in a man aged 18 to 29 in good health.

This CDR3 is CASSGGNTEAFF. The CDR3, as DNA: TGTGCCAGCAGTGGCGGGAACACTGAAGCTTTCTTT. The gene calls are TRBV2 and TRBJ1-1; D gene uncertain. The V end lost 4 bases, the J end lost 1 base, and 4 bases lay between the germline ends. CDR3 length: 12 amino acids. CDR1 is SNHLY, CDR2 FYNNEI, per germline.